The rows below give T cell receptor beta chains drawn from one sample of a study of neurological immune-mediated disorders. TCRdb itself ran the 5' RACE reads through MiXCR, one entry per CDR3 protein. Here the sample spans 130,000 or so distinct CDR3 sequences, 3% to 3.5% being singletons. The material sequenced was PBMCs. The receptors stem from a woman in her 30s with multiple sclerosis. The CDR3 runs from the conserved cysteine through the conserved F or W. A D gene is named only where the DNA matches it firmly. The size field reads once, few, many or a size class.

j_call v_call cdr3_length clone_size d_call cdr3_aa cdr3_nt
TRBJ1-2 TRBV3-1 13 many TRBD1 CASSQQGARGYTF TGTGCCAGCAGCCAGCAGGGGGCGCGGGGCTACACCTTC
TRBJ2-5 TRBV5-1 15 many TRBD2 CASSPGTGLGETQYF TGCGCCAGCAGCCCCGGCACCGGACTAGGAGAGACCCAGTACTTC
TRBJ2-3 TRBV27 14 many NA CASSLRVGADTQYF TGTGCCAGCAGTCTCAGGGTTGGGGCAGATACGCAGTATTTT
TRBJ2-1 TRBV20-1 15 many NA CSAGGGGNRFNEQFF TGCAGTGCTGGGGGTGGGGGAAATAGGTTCAATGAGCAGTTCTTC
TRBJ1-6 TRBV6-1 13 many TRBD1 CARKQGSNSPLHF TGTGCCAGGAAACAGGGGAGTAATTCACCCCTCCACTTT
TRBJ2-7 TRBV5-1 13 many NA CASSLAAYHEQYF TGCGCCAGCAGCTTGGCAGCGTACCACGAGCAGTACTTC
TRBJ2-1 TRBV29-1 15 many NA CSVQIAPSSYNEQFF TGCAGCGTCCAGATAGCGCCGAGCTCCTACAATGAGCAGTTCTTC
TRBJ1-1 TRBV12-3/TRBV12-4 11 many TRBD1 CASRGQTEAFF TGTGCCAGCAGGGGACAGACTGAAGCTTTCTTT
TRBJ2-7 TRBV10-1 13 many NA CASSVNSGYEQYF TGCGCCAGCAGTGTGAACTCGGGGTACGAGCAGTACTTC
TRBJ2-6 TRBV7-9 15 many NA CASSLLRAGANVLTF TGTGCCAGCAGCTTGCTCAGGGCCGGGGCCAACGTCCTGACTTTC
TRBJ2-7 TRBV5-6 13 many TRBD2 CASTSGGSYEQYF TGTGCCAGCACCTCGGGGGGCTCCTACGAGCAGTACTTC
TRBJ1-5 TRBV5-5 13 many NA CASSYSMNQPQHF TGTGCCAGCAGCTATTCAATGAATCAGCCCCAGCATTTT
TRBJ1-2 TRBV5-1 14 many NA CASSVEQGHYGYTF TGCGCCAGCAGCGTCGAACAGGGACATTATGGCTACACCTTC
TRBJ1-5 TRBV20-1 13 many TRBD1 CSASLDRNQPQHF TGCAGTGCTAGCTTGGACAGGAATCAGCCCCAGCATTTT
TRBJ1-4 TRBV18 13 many NA CASSWQPSEKLFF TGTGCCAGCTCATGGCAGCCAAGTGAAAAACTGTTTTTT
TRBJ2-1 TRBV5-1 15 many TRBD2 CASSDGTSADNEQFF TGCGCCAGCAGCGACGGGACTAGCGCGGACAATGAGCAGTTCTTC
TRBJ1-5 TRBV27 16 few NA CASSLLIPSPGQPQHF TGTGCCAGCAGTTTATTGATCCCTTCGCCGGGGCAGCCCCAGCATTTT
TRBJ2-7 TRBV7-9 16 many TRBD1 CASSPLPGTGVYEQYF TGTGCCAGCAGCCCCCTACCCGGGACAGGGGTCTACGAGCAGTACTTC
TRBJ1-4 TRBV7-6 15 many NA CASSFGGATNEKLFF TGTGCCAGCAGCTTCGGGGGTGCAACTAATGAAAAACTGTTTTTT
TRBJ2-1 TRBV20-1 17 many NA CSARPRLREGYYNEQFF TGCAGTGCTAGACCCCGACTTAGAGAGGGATATTACAATGAGCAGTTCTTC
TRBJ1-1 TRBV29-1 13 many NA CSLNRAMNTEAFF TGCAGTCTCAACCGTGCAATGAACACTGAAGCTTTCTTT
TRBJ2-3 TRBV5-1 14 many TRBD1 CASSLQGLSDTQYF TGCGCCAGCAGCCTACAGGGGCTCTCGGATACGCAGTATTTT
TRBJ1-5 TRBV6-1 14 many NA CASSSGLAYQPQHF TGTGCCAGCAGTTCGGGCCTTGCATATCAGCCCCAGCATTTT
TRBJ2-2 TRBV20-1 13 many TRBD2 CSAGTRNTGELFF TGCAGTGCAGGGACTAGGAACACCGGGGAGCTGTTTTTT
TRBJ1-2 TRBV5-1 14 many NA CASSQMTETYGYTF TGCGCCAGCAGCCAAATGACAGAGACCTATGGCTACACCTTC
TRBJ1-1 TRBV25-1 11 many NA CASRQVLEAFF TGTGCCAGCAGACAAGTCCTTGAAGCTTTCTTT
TRBJ2-3 TRBV10-3 12 many NA CAISHVSDTQYF TGTGCCATCTCACACGTTTCGGATACGCAGTATTTT
TRBJ1-5 TRBV7-8 14 many NA CASSLSLGNQPQHF TGTGCCAGCAGCTTAAGCTTAGGGAATCAGCCCCAGCATTTT